This TCR beta chain was captured by sequencing in a study of vaccination and CD4 T cells after COVID-19 (dated by TCRdb to 2021 to 2024). With regard to the full study: The convalescent cohort included six males and four females, with two Hispanic individuals, seven Caucasians, two Asians and one multiracial person. Participants got two doses of the Pfizer-BioNTech BNT162b2 vaccine (n=8) or two doses of the Moderna mRNA-1273 vaccine (n=2). Post-COVID blood samples were collected from convalescent patients a median of approximately 93 days after diagnosis, with a range of roughly 30 to 170 days. Post-vaccine blood samples were obtained a median of about 77 days after the second vaccine dose, with a range of roughly 14 to 241 days. For stimulating the cultures, overlapping spike peptide pools were used, derived from SARS-CoV-2 as well as from the common cold coronaviruses HCoV-NL63, HCoV-OC43 and HCoV-229E. Control cultures used a CEFX viral epitope pool as positive control, an HIV-1 Nef peptide pool as negative control, or no peptide. In around ten COVID-19 convalescent patients and a few infection-naive healthy vaccine recipients, the spike-specific CD4+ TCR repertoire before mRNA vaccination was compared with the repertoire after mRNA vaccination. In an earlier paper using these donors, memory CD4+ T cell crossreactivity between SARS-CoV-2 and common cold coronavirus spike proteins was assessed at the TCR clonotype level.

The germline V gene (reference sequence) yields SEHNR for CDR1 and FQNEAQ for CDR2. Spanning cysteine to phenylalanine, the CDR3 consists of 14 amino acids. The only DNA kept is the CDR3, 42 bases in frame from the first base. The paper as a whole reports these results and caveats: Among the post-vaccine SARS-CoV-2-reactive clones in convalescent patients, a median around 90% showed up only after vaccination, which suggests vaccine-specific priming. Although the median number of SARS-CoV-2-reactive clonotypes went up from fewer than 25 after infection to 35 to 40 after vaccination, the increase was not significant. Nearly all vaccine-specific clones in convalescent patients (304 of 307) were mono-reactive for SARS-CoV-2 spike rather than cross-reactive with common cold coronaviruses. Relatively few convalescent patients were included in the study, and early timepoints after natural infection were not analyzed.

Library method: PCR. At the Johns Hopkins FTIC core, DNA from the cultured CD4+ T cells underwent TCR sequencing with the Oncomine TCR Beta short-read assay. Genomic DNA was extracted from the cultured CD4+ T cells with the QIAamp micro DNA kit. Oncomine TCR Beta libraries from cultured CD4+ T cells were pooled using unique dual indexes and sequenced on an Illumina iSeq 100. The authors processed their data as follows. Non-productive sequences were removed, and CDR3s that did not start with C, did not end with F or W, or were shorter than 7 amino acids were discarded. Antigen-specific clonotypes were identified with the MANAFEST web application by comparing peptide-stimulated wells with reference and other culture wells. Positive clones required FDR below 0.05, an odds ratio above 5, and productive frequency above 0.1% in at least two of three replicate wells. A clonotype counted as cross-reactive if it showed significant expansion both in the SARS-CoV-2 spike wells and in at least one common cold coronavirus spike condition. Levenshtein distances (stringdist) and unrooted phylogenetic trees (ape) in R version 3.6.1 were used to assess CDR3 homology. TCRdb trimmed public reads at Q25 via fastp, called clones via MiXCR and kept in-frame beta chains. Records with the same CDR3 protein are collapsed into one entry carrying the most frequent genes and DNA. What appears here as the V and J calls and clone size reflects TCRdb's work, not the paper's. Across this sample there are about 9,700 distinct CDR3 sequences, with about 43% seen only once. The ten largest clones add up to 9.5% to 15% of the sample.

Interpreted using the paper, the treatment or condition label stands for: roughly 10-day PBMC culture with coronavirus spike peptide pools or control peptides (ViraFEST assay). CD4+ T cells from unexposed donors were collected before the COVID-19 pandemic (2011-2018). The ViraFEST assay was used in the study, in which antigen-specific T cells were expanded with peptide pools and expanded clonotypes were subsequently identified by TCR sequencing. Each well held 2 million to 2.5 million PBMCs cultured with roughly 10 ug/ml peptide pools in IMDM containing 5% human AB serum and roughly 9.3 IU/ml IL-2. On days 3 and 7, half of the culture medium was replaced with fresh IL-2-containing medium. After around 11 days of culture, CD4+ T cells were isolated by negative selection using the EasySep CD4+ T cell isolation kit. As cell numbers permitted, CD4+ T cells from unexposed donors were tested for reactivity to SARS-CoV-2 S and N and to four common cold coronavirus spike pools. PBMCs were separated from whole blood using Ficoll-Paque Plus gradient centrifugation and then either used fresh or cryopreserved at -140C. Each culture condition was generally run in triplicate wells. The leukapheresis product for the unexposed donors was obtained through commercial purchase.

Details on this clonotype: The antigen it binds to is not known. Base qualities are not recorded, but no much larger clone differs from it by a single base.

This TCR derives from a human donor in good health. The sequenced sample consisted of CD4+ T cells from blood, cultured in vitro. The V and J genes are TRBV7-9 and TRBJ2-1; tentative D gene TRBD1, with 6 bases matching. The DNA end favors TRBJ2-7, so the J call may be wrong. The base sequence is TGTGCCAGCAGCTTGGGACACAGCTCCTACGAGCAGTACTTC. This codes for CASSLGHSSYEQYF.